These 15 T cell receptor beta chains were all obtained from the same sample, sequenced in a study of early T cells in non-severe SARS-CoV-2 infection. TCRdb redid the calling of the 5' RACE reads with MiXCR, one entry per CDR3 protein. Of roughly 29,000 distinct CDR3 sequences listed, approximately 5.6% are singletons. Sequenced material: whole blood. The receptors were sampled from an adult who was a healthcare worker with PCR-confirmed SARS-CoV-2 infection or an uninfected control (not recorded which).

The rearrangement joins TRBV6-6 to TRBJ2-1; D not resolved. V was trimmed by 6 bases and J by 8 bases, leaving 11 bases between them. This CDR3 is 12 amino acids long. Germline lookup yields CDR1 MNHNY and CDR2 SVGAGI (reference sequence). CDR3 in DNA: TGTGCCAGCAGCCCCCGGACGGATGAGCAGTTCTTC. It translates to CASSPRTDEQFF.

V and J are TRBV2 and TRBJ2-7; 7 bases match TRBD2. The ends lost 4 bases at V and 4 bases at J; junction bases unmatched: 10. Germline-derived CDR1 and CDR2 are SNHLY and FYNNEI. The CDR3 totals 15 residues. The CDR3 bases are TGTGCCAGCAGTGTGGAGTTTTCCGGGAGGTACGAGCAGTACTTC. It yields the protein CASSVEFSGRYEQYF.

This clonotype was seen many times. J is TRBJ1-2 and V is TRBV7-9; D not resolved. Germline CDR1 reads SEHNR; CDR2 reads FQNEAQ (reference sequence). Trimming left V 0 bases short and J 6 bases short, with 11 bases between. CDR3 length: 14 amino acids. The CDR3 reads CASSLAGGYHGYTF. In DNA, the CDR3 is TGTGCCAGCAGCTTAGCTGGAGGGTACCATGGCTACACCTTC. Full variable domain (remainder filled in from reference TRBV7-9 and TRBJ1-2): DTGVSQNPRHKITKRGQNVTFRCDPISEHNRLYWYRQTLGQGPEFLTYFQNEAQLEKSRLLSDRFSAERPKGSFSTLEIQRTEQGDSAMYLCASSLAGGYHGYTFGSGTRLTVV.

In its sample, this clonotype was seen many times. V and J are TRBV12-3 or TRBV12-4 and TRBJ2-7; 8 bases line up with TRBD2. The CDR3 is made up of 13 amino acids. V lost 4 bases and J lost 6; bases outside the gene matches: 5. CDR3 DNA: TGTGCCAGCAGTTGGCTAGCGGGTACCGAGCAGTACTTC. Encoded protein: CASSWLAGTEQYF.

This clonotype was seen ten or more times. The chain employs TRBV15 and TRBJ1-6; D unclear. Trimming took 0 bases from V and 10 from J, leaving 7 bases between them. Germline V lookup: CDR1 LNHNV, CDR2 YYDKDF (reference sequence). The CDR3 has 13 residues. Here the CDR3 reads CATSRDPQSPLHF. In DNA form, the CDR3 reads TGTGCCACCAGCAGAGATCCCCAGTCACCCCTCCACTTT.

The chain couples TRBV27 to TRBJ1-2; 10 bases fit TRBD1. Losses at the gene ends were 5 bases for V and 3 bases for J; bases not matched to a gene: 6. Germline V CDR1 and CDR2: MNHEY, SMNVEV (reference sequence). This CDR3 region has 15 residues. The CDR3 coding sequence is TGTGCCAGCAGTACAAGACAGGGGGCCTACTATGGCTACACCTTC. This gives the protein CASSTRQGAYYGYTF.

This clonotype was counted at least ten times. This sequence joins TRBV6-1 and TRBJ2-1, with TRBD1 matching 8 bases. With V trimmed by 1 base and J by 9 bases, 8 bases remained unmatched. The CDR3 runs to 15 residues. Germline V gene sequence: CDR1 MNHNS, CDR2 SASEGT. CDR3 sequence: CASSEVAQGAGEQFF. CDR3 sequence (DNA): TGTGCCAGCAGTGAAGTAGCGCAGGGGGCGGGTGAGCAGTTCTTC.

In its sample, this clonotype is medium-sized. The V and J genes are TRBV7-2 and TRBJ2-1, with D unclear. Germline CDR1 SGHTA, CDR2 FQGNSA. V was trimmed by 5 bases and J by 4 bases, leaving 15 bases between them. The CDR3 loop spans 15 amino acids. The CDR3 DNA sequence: TGTGCCAGCAGCGAAACCCCTCGAGCTTACAATGAGCAGTTCTTC. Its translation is CASSETPRAYNEQFF.

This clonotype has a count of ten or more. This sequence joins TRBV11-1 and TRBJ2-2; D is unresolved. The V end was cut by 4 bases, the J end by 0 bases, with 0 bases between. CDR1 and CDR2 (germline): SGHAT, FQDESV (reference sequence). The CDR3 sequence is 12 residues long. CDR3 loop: CASSSNTGELFF. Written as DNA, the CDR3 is TGTGCCAGCAGCTCGAACACCGGGGAGCTGTTTTTT.

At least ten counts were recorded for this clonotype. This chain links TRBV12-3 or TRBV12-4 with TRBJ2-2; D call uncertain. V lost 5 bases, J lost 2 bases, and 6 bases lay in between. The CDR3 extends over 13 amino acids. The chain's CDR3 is CASSPLNTGELFF. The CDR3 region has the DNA TGTGCCAGCAGTCCGCTAAACACCGGGGAGCTGTTTTTT.

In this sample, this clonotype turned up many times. CDR3 in amino acids: CASSYTGGVEAFF. CDR3 nucleotide sequence: TGTGCCAGCAGTTACACAGGGGGAGTTGAAGCTTTCTTT. The rearrangement uses TRBV12-3 or TRBV12-4 and TRBJ1-1; 8 bases match TRBD1. The trim removed 4 bases at V and 7 bases at J, leaving 5 bases unmatched. This CDR3 is built from 13 residues.

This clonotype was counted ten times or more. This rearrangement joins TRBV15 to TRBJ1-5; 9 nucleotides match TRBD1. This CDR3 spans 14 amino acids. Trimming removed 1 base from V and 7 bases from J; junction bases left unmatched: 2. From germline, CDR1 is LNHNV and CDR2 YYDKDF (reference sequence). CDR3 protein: CATSRGQGVQPQHF. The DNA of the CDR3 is TGTGCCACCAGCAGAGGACAGGGGGTCCAGCCCCAGCATTTT.

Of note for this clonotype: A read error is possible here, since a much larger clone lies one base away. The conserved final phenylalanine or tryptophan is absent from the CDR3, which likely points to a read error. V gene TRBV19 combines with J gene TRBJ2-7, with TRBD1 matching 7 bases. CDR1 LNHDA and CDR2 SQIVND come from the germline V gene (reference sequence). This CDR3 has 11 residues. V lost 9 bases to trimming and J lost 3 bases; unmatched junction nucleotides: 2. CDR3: CASGQVYEQYS. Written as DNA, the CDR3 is TGTGCCAGCGGACAGGTCTACGAGCAGTACTCC.

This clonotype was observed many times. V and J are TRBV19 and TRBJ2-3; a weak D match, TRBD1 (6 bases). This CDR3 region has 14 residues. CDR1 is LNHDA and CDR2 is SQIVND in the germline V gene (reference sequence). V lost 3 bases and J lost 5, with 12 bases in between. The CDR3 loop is CASSMLGAGDTQYF. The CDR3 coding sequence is TGTGCCAGTAGTATGTTGGGGGCAGGAGATACGCAGTATTTT.

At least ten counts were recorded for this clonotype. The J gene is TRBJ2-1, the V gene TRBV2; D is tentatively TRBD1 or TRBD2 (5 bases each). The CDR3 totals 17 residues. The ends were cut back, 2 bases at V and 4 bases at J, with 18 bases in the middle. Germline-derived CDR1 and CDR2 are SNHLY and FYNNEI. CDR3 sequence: CASSEWGTRSVYNEQFF. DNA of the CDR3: TGTGCCAGCAGTGAATGGGGGACCCGTTCGGTTTACAATGAGCAGTTCTTC.